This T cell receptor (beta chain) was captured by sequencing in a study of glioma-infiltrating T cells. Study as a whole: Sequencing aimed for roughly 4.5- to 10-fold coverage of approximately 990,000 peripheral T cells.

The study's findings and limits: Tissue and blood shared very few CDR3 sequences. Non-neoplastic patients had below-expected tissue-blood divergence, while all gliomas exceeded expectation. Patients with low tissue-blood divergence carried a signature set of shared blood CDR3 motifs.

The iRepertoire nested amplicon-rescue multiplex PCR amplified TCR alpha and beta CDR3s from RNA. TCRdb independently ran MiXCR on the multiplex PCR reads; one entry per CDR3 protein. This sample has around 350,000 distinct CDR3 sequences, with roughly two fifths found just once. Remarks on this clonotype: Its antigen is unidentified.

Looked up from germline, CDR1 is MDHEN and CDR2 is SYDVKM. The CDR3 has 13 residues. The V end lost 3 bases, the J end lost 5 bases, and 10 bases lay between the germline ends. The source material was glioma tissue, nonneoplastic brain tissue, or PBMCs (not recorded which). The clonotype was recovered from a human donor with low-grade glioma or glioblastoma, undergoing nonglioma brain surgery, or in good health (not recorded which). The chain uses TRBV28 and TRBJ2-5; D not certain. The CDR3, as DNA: TGTGCCAGCAGTTTTACAGTTGAGGAGACCCAGTACTTC. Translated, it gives CASSFTVEETQYF.